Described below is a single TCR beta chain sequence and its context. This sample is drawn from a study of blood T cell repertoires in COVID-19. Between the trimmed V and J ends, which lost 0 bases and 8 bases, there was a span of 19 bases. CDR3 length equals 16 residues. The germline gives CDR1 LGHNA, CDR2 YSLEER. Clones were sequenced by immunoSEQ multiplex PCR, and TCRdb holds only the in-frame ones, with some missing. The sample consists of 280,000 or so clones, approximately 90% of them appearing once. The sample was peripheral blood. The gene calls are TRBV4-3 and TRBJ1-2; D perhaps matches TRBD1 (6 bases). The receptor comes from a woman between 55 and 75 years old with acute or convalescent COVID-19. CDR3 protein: CASSQDAIPGAGGYTF. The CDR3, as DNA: TGCGCCAGCAGCCAAGACGCAATCCCAGGGGCAGGAGGCTACACCTTC.